These 27 T cell receptor beta chains share one sample of origin, sequenced in a study of blood T cells in healthy people across ages. A second PCR of 7 to 11 cycles used a sample-barcoded 5' primer and a J-beta primer mix. MiXCR, run by TCRdb on the 5' RACE reads, gives a single entry per CDR3 protein. The top ten hold 2.1% of the sample, which has 1.5 million to 2 million distinct CDR3 sequences, less than 50% seen once. Source material: blood. Every receptor here comes from a woman between 40 and 55 years old in good health.

The rearrangement uses TRBV7-9 and TRBJ2-4; unclear D gene. Deletions cut 4 bases from V and 2 bases from J, with 12 bases between. CDR1 is SEHNR, CDR2 FQNEAQ, per germline (reference sequence). The CDR3 contains 15 residues. The CDR3 DNA sequence: TGTGCCAGCAGCTACAAAGGGAACTCCAAAAACATTCAGTACTTC. Translation gives CASSYKGNSKNIQYF.

V gene TRBV6-1 combines with J gene TRBJ1-1, with 7 bases aligning to TRBD1. The junction had 7 bases not matched to a gene; V was cut back by 4 bases and J by 5 bases. This CDR3 spans 14 amino acids. Germline CDR1 is MNHNS and CDR2 is SASEGT. The CDR3 DNA is TGTGCCAGCAGTGGGGCGAGGGGGCAAACTGAAGCTTTCTTT. Translation: CASSGARGQTEAFF.

The chain combines TRBV9 with TRBJ2-7, with TRBD1 matching 7 bases. Germline V gene lookup returns CDR1 SGDLS and CDR2 YYNGEE. This CDR3 contains 16 residues. The V segment lost 0 bases and the J segment 7 bases; nucleotides outside the gene matches: 13. This CDR3 is CASSVGSQGTYNEQYF. CDR3 DNA: TGTGCCAGCAGCGTAGGTTCACAGGGGACCTACAATGAGCAGTACTTC.

The J gene is TRBJ2-7, the V gene TRBV21-1; TRBD2 was called by the table and not checked on the DNA. TRBV21-1 is reported as a pseudogene. The CDR3 totals 16 residues. Here the CDR3 reads CASSSSSGGAGYEQYF. The CDR3, as DNA: TGTGCCAGCAGCAGTTCGAGCGGGGGGGCCGGATACGAGCAGTACTTC.

In its sample, this clonotype was seen once. This rearrangement joins TRBV12-3 or TRBV12-4 to TRBJ2-1, with TRBD2 matching 15 bases. The CDR3 spans 16 residues. The V gene end was trimmed by 5 bases and the J gene end by 8 bases; junction bases not matched to a gene: 7. CDR3 DNA sequence: TGTGCCAGCAGTCCCGGGACTAGCGGGGGGATCTATGAGCAGTTCTTC. Encoded protein: CASSPGTSGGIYEQFF.

V gene TRBV5-5 combines with J gene TRBJ2-5, with a possible D match to TRBD2 (5 bases). Germline V gene data show CDR1 as SGHKS and CDR2 as YYEKEE (reference sequence). The length of the CDR3 is 13 residues. Trimming shortened V by 3 bases and J by 9 bases, and 15 bases separated the two germline ends. DNA of the CDR3: TGTGCCAGCAGCTCCGGACCCCTGGGAGCCCAGTACTTC. Its protein product is CASSSGPLGAQYF.

Only a few counts were recorded for this clonotype. The rearrangement uses TRBV9 and TRBJ1-6, with a tentative D call TRBD1 (5 bases). Germline V gene lookup returns CDR1 SGDLS and CDR2 YYNGEE. Trimming took off 4 bases at V and 1 base at J, with 15 bases between the two ends. The CDR3 spans 17 residues. The CDR3 DNA is TGTGCCAGCAGCAGGCTAGGGGACTTATCCTATAATTCACCCCTCCACTTT. It yields the protein CASSRLGDLSYNSPLHF.

V is TRBV11-2 and J is TRBJ2-1; D perhaps matches TRBD2 (5 bases). The germline V gene encodes CDR1 SGHAT and CDR2 FQNNGV. The V end lost 5 bases, the J end lost 10 bases, and 15 bases lay between the germline ends. This CDR3 spans 13 amino acids. The CDR3 sequence: CASSTGLFYEQFF. As DNA, the CDR3 is TGTGCCAGCAGCACCGGACTCTTCTACGAGCAGTTCTTC. The full variable domain, with the rest looked up from reference TRBV11-2 and TRBJ2-1, is EAGVAQSPRYKIIEKRQSVAFWCNPISGHATLYWYQQILGQGPKLLIQFQNNGVVDDSQLPKDRFSAERLKGVDSTLKIQPAKLEDSAVYLCASSTGLFYEQFFGPGTRLTVL.

The chain is built from TRBV4-1 and TRBJ2-1, with 11 bases identical to TRBD2. The trim removed 2 bases at V and 7 bases at J, leaving 7 bases unmatched. The CDR3 is 16 residues long. The germline V gene encodes CDR1 MGHRA and CDR2 YSYEKL. The CDR3 spells CASSQISGGASNEQFF. The CDR3 DNA reads TGCGCCAGCAGCCAAATTAGCGGGGGGGCTTCAAATGAGCAGTTCTTC.

As regards this clonotype: Since a much larger clone is just one base distant, this may be a read error. The chain employs TRBV20-1 and TRBJ2-1; 9 bases fit TRBD2. TRBJ2-7 explains the end of the DNA better; the J call may be wrong. CDR1 and CDR2 (germline): DFQATT, SNEGSKA (reference sequence). CDR3 length equals 14 residues. The CDR3, as DNA: TGCAGTGCTTCCCGAGCGGGGGGATACAATGAGCAGTACTTC. This codes for CSASRAGGYNEQYF.

J is TRBJ2-1 and V is TRBV21-1; TRBD1 is taken as the D call from the table, unchecked against the DNA. TRBV21-1 is given as a pseudogene. CDR3 length: 14 amino acids. The CDR3 region is CARIPGQGRNEQFF. The CDR3 bases are TGTGCCAGGATCCCGGGACAGGGGAGAAATGAGCAGTTCTTC.

The chain recombines TRBV4-3 with TRBJ1-2; 8 bases fit TRBD1. CDR3 length: 16 amino acids. Germline-derived CDR1 and CDR2 are LGHNA and YSLEER. The V segment lost 1 base and the J segment 4 bases; nucleotides outside the gene matches: 8. The CDR3 DNA reads TGCGCCAGCAGCCAAGTTTCAGGGGGCGGTAGCTATGGCTACACCTTC. Protein sequence: CASSQVSGGGSYGYTF.

The chain carries TRBV20-1 and TRBJ2-4; a weak D match, TRBD1 (5 bases). V lost 5 bases and J lost 2, with 7 bases in between. Germline assignment: CDR1 DFQATT and CDR2 SNEGSKA (reference sequence). The CDR3 has 12 residues. The CDR3 spells CSAWTPKNIQYF. CDR3 coding DNA: TGCAGTGCTTGGACACCCAAAAACATTCAGTACTTC.

This clonotype has only a few counts. The chain links TRBV7-2 to TRBJ2-1; D remains ambiguous. The germline CDR1 and CDR2 sequences are SGHTA and FQGNSA. CDR3 length equals 14 residues. V was cut by 1 base and J by 5 bases, with 9 bases left in between. The CDR3 region is CASSLEWRNNEQFF. The DNA of the CDR3 is TGTGCCAGCAGCTTAGAGTGGCGGAACAATGAGCAGTTCTTC.

This clonotype was observed a few times. This chain uses TRBV11-1 with TRBJ2-3; D is unresolved. Trimming removed 5 bases at V and 1 base at J, with 13 bases between. Germline CDR1 SGHAT, CDR2 FQDESV (reference sequence). There are 15 residues in the CDR3. In DNA, the CDR3 is TGTGCCAGCAGCCCGAACCGTAGGGGCACAGATACGCAGTATTTT. Residues: CASSPNRRGTDTQYF.

This chain links TRBV28 with TRBJ2-3, with D maybe TRBD2 (5 bases). Deletions cut 3 bases from V and 3 bases from J, with 16 bases between. The length of the CDR3 is 16 residues. Germline CDR1 reads MDHEN; CDR2 reads SYDVKM. The chain's CDR3 is CASSLPGVGETDTQYF. The CDR3 nucleotides are TGTGCCAGCAGTTTGCCCGGGGTAGGAGAAACAGATACGCAGTATTTT.

As regards this clonotype: The junction departs from germline at one end; a sequencing error may be responsible. The chain uses TRBV5-1 and TRBJ2-1, with D possibly called TRBD1 or TRBD2 (5 bases each). This CDR3 has 15 amino acids. The germline V gene encodes CDR1 SGHRS and CDR2 YFSETQ. The CDR3 DNA is TGCGCCAGCGGCTTGGGGGAACGGGGTTACAATGAGCAGTTCTTC. This translates into CASGLGERGYNEQFF.

This sequence joins TRBV20-1 and TRBJ2-3; D is ambiguous. The germline V gene has CDR1 DFQATT and CDR2 SNEGSKA (reference sequence). Trimming pared 5 bases from V and 6 bases from J, leaving 18 bases between. The CDR3 sequence is 14 residues long. CDR3 loop: CSAGGPQGFDTQYF. The DNA of the CDR3 is TGCAGTGCTGGTGGCCCCCAAGGGTTTGATACGCAGTATTTT.

V is TRBV6-5 and J is TRBJ2-7, with TRBD2 as a possible D gene (6 bases). V lost 0 bases and J lost 2, with 11 bases in between. The germline gives CDR1 MNHEY, CDR2 SVGAGI. This CDR3 has 15 residues. CDR3 sequence reads: CASSYSSGEAYEQYF. The CDR3 coding sequence is TGTGCCAGCAGTTACTCGTCGGGGGAGGCCTACGAGCAGTACTTC.

This clonotype was seen ten or more times. The chain links TRBV29-1 to TRBJ2-1; 7 bases are shared with TRBD1. The CDR3 has 12 residues. J was trimmed by 4 bases and V by 4 bases; bases with no gene match: 1. The germline V gene has CDR1 SQVTM and CDR2 ANQGSEA. Here the CDR3 reads CSVGDRYNEQFF. The CDR3 nucleotides read TGCAGCGTTGGGGACAGATACAATGAGCAGTTCTTC.

The chain employs TRBV4-1 and TRBJ2-1, with a tentative D call TRBD1 (6 bases). CDR1 and CDR2 from the germline V gene are MGHRA and YSYEKL. The CDR3 covers 16 residues. Trimming took off 6 bases at V and 4 bases at J, with 19 bases between the two ends. CDR3 region: CASSQGSLVGYNEQFF. DNA of the CDR3: TGCGCCAGCAGTCAGGGGTCCTTAGTGGGTTACAATGAGCAGTTCTTC.

The CDR3 nucleotides are TGTGCCAGCAGTATCAACACAGGGCGGTATTACAATGAGCAGTTCTTC. Its protein is CASSINTGRYYNEQFF. V and J are TRBV27 and TRBJ2-1; the D gene is possibly TRBD1 (6 bases). The V end was cut by 5 bases, the J end by 4 bases, with 18 bases between. Per germline, CDR1 MNHEY and CDR2 SMNVEV (reference sequence). The CDR3 has 16 residues.

This clonotype has a single count. J is TRBJ1-1 and V is TRBV20-1, with 8 bases fitting TRBD1. The germline gives CDR1 DFQATT, CDR2 SNEGSKA (reference sequence). This CDR3 region has 16 residues. With V trimmed by 0 bases and J by 4 bases, 10 bases remained unmatched. CDR3 coding DNA: TGCAGTGCTAGAGACGATTCAGGGGGCAGGACCACTGAAGCTTTCTTT. Its protein product is CSARDDSGGRTTEAFF.

The V gene is TRBV6-5, the J gene TRBJ2-5, with D possibly TRBD2 on 6 matching bases. The end of the DNA fits TRBJ2-7 better, so the J call may be wrong. Germline CDR1 and CDR2: MNHEY and SVGAGI. The length of the CDR3 is 16 residues. For the CDR3, the DNA is TGTGCCAGCAGTCCCCTCCCGGCAGGTGCGGGGCGCGAGCAGTACTTC. This sequence encodes CASSPLPAGAGREQYF.

The chain employs TRBV4-3 and TRBJ1-5, with TRBD1 matching 7 bases. V dropped 9 bases and J dropped 3; count of bases not matched to a gene: 8. Germline CDR1 is LGHNA and CDR2 is YSLEER. The CDR3 loop spans 14 amino acids. CDR3 DNA sequence: TGCGCCAGATTGGACAGGACTTTCAATCAGCCCCAGCATTTT. Translated, it gives CARLDRTFNQPQHF.

This clonotype has a single count. The chain joins TRBV5-6 to TRBJ2-5; 11 bases match TRBD2. Trimming took 4 bases from V and 6 from J; bases not matched to a gene: 14. The CDR3 has 17 amino acids. Germline-derived CDR1 and CDR2 are SGHDT and YYEEEE. The CDR3 sequence is CASSEELAGGPSKTQYF. CDR3 nucleotides: TGTGCCAGCAGCGAGGAGCTAGCGGGGGGCCCTTCAAAGACCCAGTACTTC.

This sequence joins TRBV25-1 and TRBJ1-5, with TRBD1 identical over 9 bases. The CDR3 runs to 17 residues. Germline V gives CDR1 MGHDK, CDR2 SYGVNS. V shed 5 bases, J shed 5 bases, and the junction held 13 bases outside the gene matches. CDR3 sequence reads: CASSQGQGTAVDQPQHF. The CDR3 DNA follows: TGTGCCAGCAGTCAGGGACAGGGAACGGCCGTCGATCAGCCCCAGCATTTT.